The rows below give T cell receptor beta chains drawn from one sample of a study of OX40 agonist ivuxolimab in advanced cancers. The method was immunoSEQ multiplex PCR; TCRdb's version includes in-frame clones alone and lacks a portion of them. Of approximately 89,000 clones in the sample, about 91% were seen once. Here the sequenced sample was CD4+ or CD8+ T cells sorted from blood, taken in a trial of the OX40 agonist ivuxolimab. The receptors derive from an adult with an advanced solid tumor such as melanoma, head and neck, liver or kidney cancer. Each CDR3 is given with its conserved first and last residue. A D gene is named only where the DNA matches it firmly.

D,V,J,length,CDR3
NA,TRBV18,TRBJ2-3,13,CASSPDTTDTQYF
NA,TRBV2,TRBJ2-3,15,CASSLSQTHTDTQYF
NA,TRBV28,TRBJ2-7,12,CASRRYSYEQYF
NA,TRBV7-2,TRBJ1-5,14,CASSSQPGAGPQHF
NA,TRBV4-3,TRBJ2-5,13,CASSQDMGETQYF
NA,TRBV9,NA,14,CASSVAASTYEQYF
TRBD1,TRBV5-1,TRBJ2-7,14,CASSLGQGKGEQYF
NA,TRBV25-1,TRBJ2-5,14,CASSERLVRETQYF
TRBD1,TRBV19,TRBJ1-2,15,CASTAPGQGGYGYTF
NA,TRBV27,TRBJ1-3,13,CASSLGSGNTIYF
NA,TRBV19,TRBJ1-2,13,CATALDGFYGYTF
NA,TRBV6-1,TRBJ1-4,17,CASSARTPVGSNEKLFF
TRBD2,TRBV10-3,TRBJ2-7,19,CAISEGLAGSSVPIEGQYF
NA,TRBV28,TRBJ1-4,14,CASRTRSTNEKLFF
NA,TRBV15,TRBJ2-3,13,CATSRDGRDTQYF
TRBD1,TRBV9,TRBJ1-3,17,CASSLTMGIQGGNTIYF
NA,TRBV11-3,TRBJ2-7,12,CASSPVPYEQYF
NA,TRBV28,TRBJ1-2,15,CASSLSRGGNYGYTF
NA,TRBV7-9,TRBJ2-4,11,CASSSGGIQYF
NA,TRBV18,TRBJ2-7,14,CASSPPAGGYEQYF
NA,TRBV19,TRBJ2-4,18,CASSIGQGSRLAKNIQYF
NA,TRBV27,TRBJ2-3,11,CASSRADTQYF
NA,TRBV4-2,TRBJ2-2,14,CASSQEVPAGELFF
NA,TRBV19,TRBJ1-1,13,CASSIAGMTEAFF
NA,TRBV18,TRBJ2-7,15,CASSPQRGPSYEQYF
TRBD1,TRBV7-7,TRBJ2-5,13,CASSLDRGETQYF
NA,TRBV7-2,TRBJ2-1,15,CASTSAGETGKYLFF
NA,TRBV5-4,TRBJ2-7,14,CASSSHLGSYEQYF
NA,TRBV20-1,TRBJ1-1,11,CSATGRTEAFF
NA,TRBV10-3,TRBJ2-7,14,CAISESRDGYEQYF
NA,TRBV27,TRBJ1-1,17,CASSLSGRGLMNTEAFF
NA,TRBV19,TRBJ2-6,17,CASSIGQERSGANVLTF
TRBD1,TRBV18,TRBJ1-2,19,CASSPPRGHPSGDNYGYTF
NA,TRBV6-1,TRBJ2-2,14,CASLPGAGTGELFF
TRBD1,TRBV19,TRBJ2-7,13,CASSGTGAEEQYF
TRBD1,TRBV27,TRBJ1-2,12,CASSSTGEGYTF
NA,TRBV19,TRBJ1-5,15,CASSSLGFSNQPQHF
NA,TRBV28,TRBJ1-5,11,CASSLHQPQHF
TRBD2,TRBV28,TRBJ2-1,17,CASSSLIAGGLKNEQFF
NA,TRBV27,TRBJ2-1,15,CASRGGARLYNEQFF
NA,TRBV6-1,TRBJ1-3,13,CASSVYPRDTIYF
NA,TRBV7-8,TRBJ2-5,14,CASSSPGRKETQYF
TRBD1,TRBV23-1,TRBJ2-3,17,CASSQASGTGCTDTQYF
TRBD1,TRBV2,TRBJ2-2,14,CASSVTGGSGELFF
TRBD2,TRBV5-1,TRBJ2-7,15,CASSPQGLAGYEQYF
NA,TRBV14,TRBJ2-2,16,CASSPWGLAVPGELFF